This T cell receptor beta chain was found in a study of identical twins. Study conclusions and caveats: The analysis was cross-sectional rather than longitudinal within donors. Models came in too low on out-of-frame TCR alpha sharing in monozygotic twins. Excess twin sharing in beta out-of-frame sequences was weaker. A partial confounding effect on zero-insertion analyses could come from invariant MAIT and iNKT cells.

In this sample, this clonotype turned up many times. Its antigen is undetermined. This CDR3 region has 15 residues. Germline CDR1 and CDR2: LGHNA and YSLEER. V gave up 3 bases and J gave up 0 bases; unmatched junction bases: 0. MiXCR, run by TCRdb on the 5' RACE reads, gives a single entry per CDR3 protein. The sample has some 270,000 distinct CDR3 sequences, 6.5% to 9.5% seen once. This sample also belongs to another study, concerning yellow fever vaccine responses in identical twins.

The chain has TRBV4-3 and TRBJ2-3; TRBD2 agrees at 10 bases. What was sequenced was CD8+ T cells sorted from blood. The clonotype originates from a woman aged 18 to 35 in good health. The CDR3 DNA follows: TGCGCCAGCAGCCAGGGACTAGCGAGCACAGATACGCAGTATTTT. Encoded protein: CASSQGLASTDTQYF.